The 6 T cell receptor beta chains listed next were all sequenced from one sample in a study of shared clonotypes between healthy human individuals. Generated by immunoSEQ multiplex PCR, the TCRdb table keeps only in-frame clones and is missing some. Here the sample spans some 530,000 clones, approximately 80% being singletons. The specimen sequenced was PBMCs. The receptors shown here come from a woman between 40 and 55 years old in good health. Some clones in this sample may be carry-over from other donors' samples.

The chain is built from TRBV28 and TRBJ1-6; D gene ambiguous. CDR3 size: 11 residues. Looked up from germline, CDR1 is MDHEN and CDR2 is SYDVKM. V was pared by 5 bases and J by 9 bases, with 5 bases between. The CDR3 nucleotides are TGTGCCAGCAGTAGGAGTTCACCCCTCCACTTT. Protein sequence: CASSRSSPLHF.

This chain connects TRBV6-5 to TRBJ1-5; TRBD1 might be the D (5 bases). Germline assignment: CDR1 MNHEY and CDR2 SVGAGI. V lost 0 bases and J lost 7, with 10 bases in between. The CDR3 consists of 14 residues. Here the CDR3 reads CASSYSGGEQPQHF. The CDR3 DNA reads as TGTGCCAGCAGTTACTCGGGGGGAGAACAGCCCCAGCATTTT.

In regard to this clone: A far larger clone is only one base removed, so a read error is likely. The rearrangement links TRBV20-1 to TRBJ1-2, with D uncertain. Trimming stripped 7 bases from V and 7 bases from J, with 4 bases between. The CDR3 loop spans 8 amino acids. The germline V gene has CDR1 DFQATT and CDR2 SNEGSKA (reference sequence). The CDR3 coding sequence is TGCAGTGTTAGTGGCTACACCTTC. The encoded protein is CSVSGYTF.

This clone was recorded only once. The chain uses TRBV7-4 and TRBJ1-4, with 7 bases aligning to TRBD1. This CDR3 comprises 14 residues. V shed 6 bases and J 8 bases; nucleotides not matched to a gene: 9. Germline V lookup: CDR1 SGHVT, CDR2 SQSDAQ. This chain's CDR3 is CASSRTGRREKLFF. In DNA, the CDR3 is TGTGCCAGCAGTCGGACAGGCCGGAGGGAAAAACTGTTTTTT.

CDR3 in DNA: TGTGCCAGCAGTCGGACAGGGGCCGAGCAGTACTTC. Translating gives CASSRTGAEQYF. V usage is TRBV11-3 and J usage is TRBJ2-7; 9 bases map to TRBD1. The CDR3 covers 12 residues. CDR1 SGHNT and CDR2 YENEEA come from the germline V gene. V was clipped by 6 bases and J by 6 bases; unmatched bases: 3.

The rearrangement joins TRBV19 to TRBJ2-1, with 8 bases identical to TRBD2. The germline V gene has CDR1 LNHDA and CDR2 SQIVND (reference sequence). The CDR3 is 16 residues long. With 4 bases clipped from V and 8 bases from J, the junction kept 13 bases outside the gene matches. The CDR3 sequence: CASSKGAASGGDEQFF. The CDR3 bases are TGTGCCAGTAGTAAGGGAGCGGCCTCCGGGGGGGATGAGCAGTTCTTC.